The 25 T cell receptor beta chains reported below all come from one sample, sequenced in a study of T-cell reconstitution after alpha-beta-depleted transplantation in children. Unique molecular identifiers were used in preparing the TCRbeta library. Each CDR3 protein is one row after TCRdb ran MiXCR on the PCR reads. The sample lists about 110,000 distinct CDR3 sequences; 5.5% to 6.5% were seen once. Here the sequenced sample was PBMCs, mostly from graft donor cells, taken 360 days after TCRalphabeta/CD19-depleted stem cell transplant. The receptors come from a male patient aged 2 to 10 who had a stem cell transplant for acute lymphoblastic leukemia, so the T cells may come from the graft donor.

This clonotype has at least ten counts. This CDR3 reads CASSPVTGAETQYF. For the CDR3, the DNA is TGCGCCAGCAGCCCTGTAACGGGAGCAGAGACCCAGTACTTC. The chain joins TRBV5-1 to TRBJ2-5; a possible D gene is TRBD2 (6 bases). This CDR3 has 14 amino acids. The V gene lost 4 bases and the J gene lost 4 bases, with 14 bases spanning the gap. Germline CDR1 SGHRS, CDR2 YFSETQ.

This clonotype was detected only a few times. The chain joins TRBV28 to TRBJ1-5; 12 bases are shared with TRBD1. The CDR3 has 16 residues. J gave up 7 bases and V 6 bases, and 10 bases lay outside the gene matches. Germline CDR1 MDHEN, CDR2 SYDVKM. CDR3 sequence (DNA): TGTGCCAGCAGGTACTCCGGGACAGGGGGCCAGCAGCCCCAGCATTTT. Translated, it gives CASRYSGTGGQQPQHF.

This clonotype came up many times. This sequence joins TRBV24-1 and TRBJ2-3, with unresolved D. This CDR3 has 17 residues. From germline, CDR1 is KGHDR and CDR2 SFDVKD. The ends were cut back, 1 base at V and 5 bases at J, with 18 bases in the middle. The CDR3 coding sequence is TGTGCCACCAGTGATTTTGGCTACGGGCCGGCAAAAGATACGCAGTATTTT. Encoded protein: CATSDFGYGPAKDTQYF.

V gene TRBV7-9 combines with J gene TRBJ1-2, with a possible D match to TRBD1 (6 bases). Germline V gene sequence: CDR1 SEHNR, CDR2 FQNEAQ (reference sequence). CDR3 size: 12 residues. V lost 11 bases, J lost 4 bases, and 14 bases lay in between. CDR3 nucleotides: TGTGCCGGACTAGGACAGAGCTATGGCTACACCTTC. This gives the protein CAGLGQSYGYTF. Complete variable domain (other parts from reference TRBV7-9 and TRBJ1-2): DTGVSQNPRHKITKRGQNVTFRCDPISEHNRLYWYRQTLGQGPEFLTYFQNEAQLEKSRLLSDRFSAERPKGSFSTLEIQRTEQGDSAMYLCAGLGQSYGYTFGSGTRLTVV.

The rearrangement joins TRBV4-3 to TRBJ2-7; perhaps TRBD1 as D (5 bases). Per germline, CDR1 LGHNA and CDR2 YSLEER. Trimming pared 4 bases from V and 5 bases from J, leaving 18 bases between. CDR3 length: 15 residues. The CDR3, as DNA: TGCGCCAGCAGCCCAGGGCGCTATCCCTTCCACGAGCAGTACTTC. It encodes CASSPGRYPFHEQYF.

Many counts were recorded for this clonotype. The CDR3 spells CASTPLIPNFAGDSDEQFF. The CDR3 DNA sequence: TGTGCCAGCACCCCTTTAATCCCGAACTTCGCGGGGGACTCCGATGAGCAGTTCTTC. The V gene is TRBV12-3 or TRBV12-4, the J gene TRBJ2-1, with 7 bases that match TRBD2. The CDR3 totals 19 residues. J was trimmed by 8 bases and V by 7 bases; bases with no gene match: 26.

This clonotype occurred many times. The chain links TRBV5-1 to TRBJ2-2, with D possibly TRBD1 on 5 matching bases. There are 15 residues in the CDR3. The germline V gene encodes CDR1 SGHRS and CDR2 YFSETQ. The V gene lost 0 bases and the J gene lost 3 bases, with 9 bases spanning the gap. For the CDR3, the DNA is TGCGCCAGCAGCTTGGAGACAGATCACACCGGGGAGCTGTTTTTT. It specifies CASSLETDHTGELFF.

This clonotype was picked up many times. The J gene is TRBJ1-5, the V gene TRBV12-3 or TRBV12-4, with a possible D match to TRBD1 (5 bases). Between the trimmed V and J ends, which lost 6 bases and 7 bases, there was a span of 19 bases. This CDR3 is 15 amino acids long. The CDR3 here is CASSTRDGLPQPQHF. DNA of the CDR3: TGTGCCAGCAGCACCCGGGACGGGCTACCCCAGCCCCAGCATTTT.

This clonotype turned up a few times. The V call is TRBV4-2, the J call TRBJ2-7; D is unresolved. The germline gives CDR1 LGHNA, CDR2 YNFKEQ. V dropped 4 bases and J dropped 5 bases, with 18 bases sitting between them. The CDR3 is 15 residues long. CDR3 DNA: TGTGCCAGCAGCCCGCCCAGAGCACCTGTAGACGAGCAGTACTTC. Amino acids: CASSPPRAPVDEQYF.

This sequence joins TRBV7-2 and TRBJ2-1; D ambiguous. CDR1 is SGHTA and CDR2 is FQGNSA in the germline V gene. This CDR3 region has 18 residues. The V gene lost 0 bases and the J gene lost 6 bases, with 21 bases spanning the gap. CDR3 protein: CASSLAGRVTTYRNEQFF. DNA for the CDR3: TGTGCCAGCAGCTTAGCCGGCCGGGTAACCACCTACCGCAATGAGCAGTTCTTC.

Ten or more counts support this clonotype. This chain uses TRBV20-1 with TRBJ2-1; TRBD2 aligns across 7 bases. Unmatched junction bases numbered 10, after V lost 5 bases and J lost 3 bases. This CDR3 spans 15 amino acids. Germline loops: CDR1 DFQATT, CDR2 SNEGSKA (reference sequence). CDR3 region: CSAFFLAVNYNEQFF. CDR3 nucleotide sequence: TGCAGTGCTTTTTTCCTAGCGGTTAACTACAATGAGCAGTTCTTC.

This clonotype was observed at least ten times. The gene calls are TRBV4-2 and TRBJ2-3; 9 bases agree with TRBD2. This CDR3 has 15 amino acids. The V and J ends lost 0 bases and 3 bases, in that order; junction bases with no gene match: 1. Germline V lookup: CDR1 LGHNA, CDR2 YNFKEQ. CDR3 DNA: TGTGCCAGCAGCCAAGACAGCGGGGGGACAGATACGCAGTATTTT. It encodes CASSQDSGGTDTQYF.

This clonotype was seen ten or more times. The chain couples TRBV6-5 to TRBJ2-2; D possibly corresponds to TRBD2 (5 bases). The CDR3 runs to 13 residues. V lost 0 bases and J lost 10, with 9 bases in between. The germline V gene encodes CDR1 MNHEY and CDR2 SVGAGI. The CDR3: CASSYSPGKELFF. The CDR3 DNA follows: TGTGCCAGCAGTTACTCGCCGGGAAAGGAGCTGTTTTTT.

The chain combines TRBV5-1 with TRBJ2-5; D call uncertain. V was clipped by 9 bases and J by 5 bases, with 20 bases between them. Germline values: CDR1 SGHRS, CDR2 YFSETQ. The CDR3 covers 14 residues. The CDR3 DNA sequence: TGCGCCACCAAACCCGCGTGGGCCGGGGAGACCCAGTACTTC. Protein sequence: CATKPAWAGETQYF.

This clonotype was seen ten or more times. V usage is TRBV6-2 or TRBV6-3 and J usage is TRBJ2-7, with 12 bases matching TRBD1. Germline V lookup: CDR1 MNHEY, CDR2 SVGEGT. CDR3 length equals 16 residues. Germline trimming cut 5 bases from V and 5 bases from J; bases unmatched to any gene: 10. The CDR3 DNA reads TGTGCCAGCAGTCGGGGGGACAGGGGGCTTACCAACGAGCAGTACTTC. Translation gives CASSRGDRGLTNEQYF.

Ten or more counts support this clonotype. The V gene is TRBV24-1, the J gene TRBJ2-3; 7 bases fit TRBD2. The J segment lost 5 bases and the V segment lost 9 bases, leaving 4 bases of the junction unmatched. The CDR3 spans 12 residues. CDR1 is KGHDR, CDR2 SFDVKD, per germline. For the CDR3, the DNA is TGTGCCACCGGGGGGGTGGGAGATACGCAGTATTTT. Protein sequence: CATGGVGDTQYF.

This clonotype has at least ten counts. CDR3 DNA sequence: TGTGCCAGCAGCACGGCCGGGACCGAGTTTACCGGGGAGCTGTTTTTT. Amino acids: CASSTAGTEFTGELFF. The chain employs TRBV7-2 and TRBJ2-2; D is possibly TRBD1 or TRBD2 (5 bases each). Germline V gene data show CDR1 as SGHTA and CDR2 as FQGNSA. Trimming pared 5 bases from V and 5 bases from J, leaving 18 bases between. The CDR3 spans 16 residues.

This clonotype has a count of ten or more. This rearrangement joins TRBV20-1 to TRBJ1-5; perhaps TRBD1 as D (5 bases). This CDR3 comprises 14 residues. The germline V gene encodes CDR1 DFQATT and CDR2 SNEGSKA (reference sequence). Between the trimmed V and J ends, which lost 3 bases and 3 bases, there was a span of 12 bases. CDR3 DNA sequence: TGCAGTGCTAGTGTGGGACGGATCAATCAGCCCCAGCATTTT. This encodes CSASVGRINQPQHF.

The V and J genes are TRBV11-2 and TRBJ2-1, with TRBD2 identical over 12 bases. V trimming: 4 bases; J trimming: 5 bases; junction bases outside the gene matches: 6. Germline loops: CDR1 SGHAT, CDR2 FQNNGV. CDR3 length equals 16 residues. The CDR3, as DNA: TGTGCCAGCAGCTCGCTAGCGGGAGGGTACAACAATGAGCAGTTCTTC. Amino acid sequence: CASSSLAGGYNNEQFF.

This clonotype has a handful of counts. The gene calls are TRBV3-1 and TRBJ2-7; no clear D gene. Germline-derived CDR1 and CDR2 are LGHDT and YNNKEL (reference sequence). V shed 1 base and J shed 2 bases, with 6 bases lying between them. The CDR3 loop spans 13 amino acids. The CDR3 DNA reads as TGTGCCAGCAGCCAAGGGGGTGCCTACGAGCAGTACTTC. Translated, it gives CASSQGGAYEQYF.

Remarks on this clonotype: A single base separates this from a much larger clone, so it may be a read error. The genes are TRBV4-3 and TRBJ2-7; D not resolved. V gave up 0 bases and J gave up 5 bases, with 11 bases separating them. The CDR3 is 14 amino acids. Germline CDR1 and CDR2: LGHNA and YSLEER. The CDR3, as DNA: TGCGCCAGCAGCCAAGATTGGAAAGTCCACGAGCAGTACTTC. Amino acid sequence: CASSQDWKVHEQYF.

J is TRBJ1-1 and V is TRBV5-1, with no clear D. Trimming removed 7 bases at V and 1 base at J, with 14 bases between. CDR3 length equals 14 residues. From germline, CDR1 is SGHRS and CDR2 YFSETQ. The CDR3 DNA follows: TGCGCCAGCCGGTGGGAGGGTACGAACACTGAAGCTTTCTTT. Protein: CASRWEGTNTEAFF.

The chain has TRBV9 and TRBJ1-1, with D possibly TRBD1 on 6 matching bases. This CDR3 spans 12 amino acids. Deletions cut 4 bases from V and 10 bases from J, with 14 bases between. Germline V gives CDR1 SGDLS, CDR2 YYNGEE. The CDR3: CASSTTGSGAFF. CDR3 DNA sequence: TGTGCCAGCAGCACCACAGGGAGTGGAGCTTTCTTT.

This clonotype has ten or more counts. CDR3 nucleotide sequence: TGTGCCAGCAGCGTCGGGGGGGGGAGCCCCAAAAACATTCAGTACTTC. Its protein product is CASSVGGGSPKNIQYF. This chain connects TRBV9 to TRBJ2-4; 8 bases are shared with TRBD2. The J segment lost 2 bases and the V segment lost 2 bases, leaving 6 bases of the junction unmatched. CDR3 length: 16 residues. The germline gives CDR1 SGDLS, CDR2 YYNGEE.

This clonotype was found many times. The V and J genes are TRBV7-2 and TRBJ2-3; D remains unclear. The germline V gene has CDR1 SGHTA and CDR2 FQGNSA. V lost 0 bases and J 4 bases, leaving 14 bases between the germline ends. The CDR3 loop spans 16 amino acids. The CDR3 nucleotides read TGTGCCAGCAGCTTAGCCAAGAAGAGATTGGCAGATACGCAGTATTTT. Its translation: CASSLAKKRLADTQYF.